This T cell receptor (beta chain) emerged from a study of CD8 T cells in ankylosing spondylitis. Points from the study as a whole: In reactive arthritis synovial fluid and blood, some motif variants had been reported before. Disease-associated clones were reportedly significantly overrepresented in matched ankylosing spondylitis synovial fluid. A TCR beta motif of several highly homologous variants seemed to mark ankylosing spondylitis blood. Disease-linked clones were CD8+ and relatively rare in peripheral blood.

Germline V gene lookup returns CDR1 SGHRS and CDR2 YFSETQ. This CDR3 comprises 14 residues. The V and J ends lost 1 base and 4 bases respectively, with 8 bases between them. TCRdb passed the 5' RACE reads through MiXCR, listing each CDR3 protein once. The profile shows about 250,000 distinct CDR3 sequences, 32% of them singletons. This clonotype was seen a handful of times. Its specificity is unknown. V is TRBV5-1 and J is TRBJ2-2; D uncertain. The receptor comes from a male donor with ankylosing spondylitis or in good health (not recorded which). The sample consisted of blood, either unsorted or a sorted T cell fraction (not recorded which). For the CDR3, the DNA is TGCGCCAGCAGCTTGCGTCTACGCACCGGGGAGCTGTTTTTT. Translating gives CASSLRLRTGELFF.